This entry is about one T cell receptor (beta chain). This specimen belongs to a study of post-analysis software for immune sequencing data. Per germline, CDR1 DFQATT and CDR2 SNEGSKA (reference sequence). CDR3 length equals 13 residues. V was cut by 6 bases and J by 2 bases, with 8 bases left in between. Included in the TCR beta cDNA libraries were unique molecular identifiers. TCRdb reprocessed the PCR reads via MiXCR and lists one record per CDR3 protein. The repertoire holds roughly 160,000 distinct CDR3 sequences, with under 40% as singletons. This chain joins TRBV20-1 and TRBJ2-6; D is uncertain. The receptor comes from a girl aged 10 to 17 with multiple sclerosis. Here the sequenced sample was blood, taken after autologous hematopoietic stem cell transplantation. CDR3 amino acids: CSAGSAGANVLTF. The CDR3 nucleotides are TGCAGTGCGGGGTCTGCTGGGGCCAACGTCCTGACTTTC.